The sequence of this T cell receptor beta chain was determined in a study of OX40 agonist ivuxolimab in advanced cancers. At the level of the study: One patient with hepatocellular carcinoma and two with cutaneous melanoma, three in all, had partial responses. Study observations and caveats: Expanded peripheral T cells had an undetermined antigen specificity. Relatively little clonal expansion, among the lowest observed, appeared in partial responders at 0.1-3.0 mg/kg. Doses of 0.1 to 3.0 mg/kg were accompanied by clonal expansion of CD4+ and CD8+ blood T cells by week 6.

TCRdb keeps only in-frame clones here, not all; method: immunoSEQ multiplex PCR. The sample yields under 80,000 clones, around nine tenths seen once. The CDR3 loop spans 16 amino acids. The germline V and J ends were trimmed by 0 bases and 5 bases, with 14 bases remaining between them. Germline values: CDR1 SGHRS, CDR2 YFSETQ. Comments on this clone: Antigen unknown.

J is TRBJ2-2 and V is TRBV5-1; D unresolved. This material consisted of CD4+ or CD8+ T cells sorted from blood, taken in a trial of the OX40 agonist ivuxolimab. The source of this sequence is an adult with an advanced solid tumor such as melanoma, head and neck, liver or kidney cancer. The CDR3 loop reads CASSLDLPLRTGELFF. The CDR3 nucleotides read TGCGCCAGCAGCTTGGATCTTCCTCTGAGGACCGGGGAGCTGTTTTTT.